Listed below are T cell receptor beta chains from one sample, sequenced in a study of T cell changes during pregnancy in multiple sclerosis. TCRdb keeps only in-frame clones here, not all; method: immunoSEQ multiplex PCR. Of under 85,000 clones listed, 85% to 95% are singletons. The sample here was CD4+ T cells from peripheral blood mononuclear cells, taken before pregnancy. Receptor source: a female donor with multiple sclerosis, enrolled in a pregnancy study. The CDR3 runs from the conserved cysteine through the conserved F or W. The D gene is left open where the match is weak. For some rows the clone size is stated as once, few or many, or as a class when expanded; others skip it.

CDR3: CAWSGKLAGEHEQFF
DNA: TGTGCCTGGAGTGGGAAGCTAGCGGGGGAGCACGAGCAGTTCTTC
V: TRBV30
size: .
length: 15
J: TRBJ2-1
D: TRBD2

CDR3: CASSSQGSNQPQHF
DNA: TGTGCCAGCTCATCACAGGGGAGCAATCAGCCCCAGCATTTT
V: TRBV18
size: .
length: 14
J: TRBJ1-5
D: TRBD1

CDR3: CAIRQTGGDYGYTF
DNA: TGTGCCATCAGACAGACAGGGGGAGATTATGGCTACACCTTC
V: TRBV10-3
size: .
length: 14
J: TRBJ1-2
D: TRBD1

CDR3: CASSLARDRVYNEQFF
DNA: TGTGCCAGCAGTTTAGCCCGGGACAGAGTTTACAATGAGCAGTTCTTC
V: TRBV27
size: .
length: 16
J: TRBJ2-1
D: TRBD1

CDR3: CASSFFQGDTEAFF
DNA: TGTGCCAGCAGTTTCTTCCAGGGGGACACTGAAGCTTTCTTT
V: TRBV2
size: .
length: 14
J: TRBJ1-1
D: TRBD1

CDR3: CASSRTGSYNEQFF
DNA: TGTGCCAGCAGTCGGACAGGCTCCTACAATGAGCAGTTCTTC
V: TRBV27
size: .
length: 14
J: TRBJ2-1
D: TRBD1

CDR3: CASSLDFQETQYF
DNA: TGTGCCAGCAGCTTGGACTTCCAAGAGACCCAGTACTTC
V: TRBV5-6
size: .
length: 13
J: TRBJ2-5
D: .

CDR3: CASSGRSGADTQYF
DNA: TGTGCCAGCAGTGGGAGAAGTGGCGCAGATACGCAGTATTTT
V: TRBV2
size: .
length: 14
J: TRBJ2-3
D: .

CDR3: CASSPGMAGGSPRYNEQFF
DNA: TGTGCCAGCAGTCCAGGGATGGCGGGAGGGTCTCCTCGGTACAATGAGCAGTTCTTC
V: TRBV28
size: .
length: 19
J: TRBJ2-1
D: TRBD2

CDR3: CASKREQSSYEQYF
DNA: TGTGCCAGCAAAAGAGAACAGAGCTCCTACGAGCAGTACTTC
V: TRBV2
size: .
length: 14
J: TRBJ2-7
D: .

CDR3: CASSPNRVLVYEQYF
DNA: TGTGCCAGCAGTCCGAACAGGGTACTCGTCTACGAGCAGTACTTC
V: TRBV27
size: once
length: 15
J: TRBJ2-7
D: .

CDR3: CASTPAGWGTDTQYF
DNA: TGTGCCAGCACACCCGCGGGGTGGGGCACAGATACGCAGTATTTT
V: TRBV28
size: .
length: 15
J: TRBJ2-3
D: .

CDR3: CSVVPGWDGYTF
DNA: TGCAGCGTTGTCCCGGGGTGGGATGGCTACACCTTC
V: TRBV29-1
size: .
length: 12
J: TRBJ1-2
D: .

CDR3: CASSFLAGAYNEQFF
DNA: TGTGCCAGCAGCTTTTTAGCGGGAGCTTACAATGAGCAGTTCTTC
V: TRBV7-9
size: .
length: 15
J: TRBJ2-1
D: TRBD2

CDR3: CASSIQGAGNQPQHF
DNA: TGTGCCAGTAGTATTCAGGGGGCTGGGAATCAGCCCCAGCATTTT
V: TRBV19
size: .
length: 15
J: TRBJ1-5
D: TRBD1

CDR3: CASSLQGAEQPQHF
DNA: TGTGCCAGTAGTCTACAGGGGGCAGAGCAGCCCCAGCATTTT
V: TRBV19
size: .
length: 14
J: TRBJ1-5
D: TRBD1

CDR3: CASSIDGYQPQHF
DNA: TGTGCCAGTAGTATAGACGGTTATCAGCCCCAGCATTTT
V: TRBV19
size: .
length: 13
J: TRBJ1-5
D: .

CDR3: CASTRAGINSPLHF
DNA: TGCGCCAGCACCCGTGCAGGGATTAATTCACCCCTCCACTTT
V: TRBV5-1
size: .
length: 14
J: TRBJ1-6
D: .

CDR3: CASSYTGRADFLRAEQYF
DNA: TGCGCCAGCAGCTACACCGGGCGGGCGGACTTCCTTCGGGCCGAGCAGTACTTC
V: TRBV5-1
size: .
length: 18
J: TRBJ2-7
D: .

CDR3: CASSLKPRDTGELFF
DNA: TGTGCCAGCAGCCTGAAGCCTCGAGACACCGGGGAGCTGTTTTTT
V: TRBV5-6
size: .
length: 15
J: TRBJ2-2
D: .

CDR3: CAWKKGYYGYTF
DNA: TGTGCCTGGAAAAAGGGGTACTATGGCTACACCTTC
V: TRBV30
size: .
length: 12
J: TRBJ1-2
D: .

CDR3: CASSIEAGFGETQYF
DNA: TGTGCCAGTAGTATAGAGGCGGGGTTTGGAGAGACCCAGTACTTC
V: TRBV19
size: .
length: 15
J: TRBJ2-5
D: .

CDR3: CASSIVARGSGRSNEQFF
DNA: TGTGCCAGTAGTATAGTTGCCCGAGGGAGCGGGAGGAGCAATGAGCAGTTCTTC
V: TRBV19
size: .
length: 18
J: TRBJ2-1
D: TRBD2

CDR3: CASSGVLSNQPQHF
DNA: TGTGCCAGCAGCGGGGTCCTTAGCAATCAGCCCCAGCATTTT
V: TRBV6-5
size: .
length: 14
J: TRBJ1-5
D: .

CDR3: CASSQGGQGGLAGDTETQYF
DNA: TGTGCCAGCAGCCAAGGGGGACAGGGGGGACTAGCGGGAGACACTGAGACCCAGTACTTC
V: TRBV4-2
size: .
length: 20
J: TRBJ2-5
D: TRBD2

CDR3: CASSSGQAGTSGSFEQYF
DNA: TGTGCCAGCAGCTCGGGACAGGCCGGGACTAGCGGCAGTTTCGAGCAGTACTTC
V: TRBV5-8
size: .
length: 18
J: TRBJ2-7
D: TRBD2

CDR3: CASSPAGNQPQHF
DNA: TGTGCCAGCAGTCCGGCAGGAAATCAGCCCCAGCATTTT
V: TRBV6-1
size: .
length: 13
J: TRBJ1-5
D: .

CDR3: CASSPGQVFEAFF
DNA: TGCGCCAGCAGCCCTGGACAGGTCTTTGAAGCTTTCTTT
V: TRBV5-1
size: .
length: 13
J: TRBJ1-1
D: TRBD1

CDR3: CATTTSGNEQFF
DNA: TGTGCCACTACGACTAGCGGCAATGAGCAGTTCTTC
V: TRBV10-3
size: .
length: 12
J: TRBJ2-1
D: TRBD2

CDR3: CASSSSFFYEQYF
DNA: TGTGCCAGCAGCTCGTCTTTTTTCTACGAGCAGTACTTC
V: TRBV5-6
size: .
length: 13
J: TRBJ2-7
D: .

CDR3: CAWSPAGQTIIAKNIQYF
DNA: TGTGCCTGGAGCCCTGCAGGCCAAACGATTATAGCCAAAAACATTCAGTACTTC
V: TRBV30
size: .
length: 18
J: TRBJ2-4
D: .

CDR3: CAISDPGRGNYGYTF
DNA: TGTGCCATCAGTGACCCCGGACGGGGAAACTATGGCTACACCTTC
V: TRBV10-3
size: once
length: 15
J: TRBJ1-2
D: .

CDR3: CASSFPGQGTYSNQPQHF
DNA: TGTGCCAGCAGCTTCCCGGGACAGGGTACTTATAGCAATCAGCCCCAGCATTTT
V: TRBV5-8
size: .
length: 18
J: TRBJ1-5
D: TRBD1

CDR3: CASSSFDRDEQYF
DNA: TGTGCCAGCAGCTCGTTCGACAGGGACGAGCAGTACTTC
V: TRBV5-6
size: .
length: 13
J: TRBJ2-7
D: TRBD1

CDR3: CASTDGNSYQPQHF
DNA: TGTGCCAGTACTGACGGGAATTCATATCAGCCCCAGCATTTT
V: TRBV19
size: .
length: 14
J: TRBJ1-5
D: .

CDR3: CASSVDPPAAVDTQYF
DNA: TGTGCCAGCAGCGTAGATCCACCAGCGGCGGTAGATACGCAGTATTTT
V: TRBV9
size: .
length: 16
J: TRBJ2-3
D: .

CDR3: CASSAVERETQYF
DNA: TGTGCCAGCTCCGCCGTGGAGAGGGAGACCCAGTACTTC
V: TRBV18
size: .
length: 13
J: TRBJ2-5
D: .

CDR3: CSVGQGSNQPQHF
DNA: TGCAGCGTTGGGCAGGGCAGCAATCAGCCCCAGCATTTT
V: TRBV29-1
size: few
length: 13
J: TRBJ1-5
D: .

CDR3: CASSLGVGDYGYTF
DNA: TGCGCCAGCAGCTTGGGTGTAGGAGACTATGGCTACACCTTC
V: TRBV5-1
size: .
length: 14
J: TRBJ1-2
D: .

CDR3: CASSWGLAGNNEQFF
DNA: TGTGCCAGCAGTTGGGGACTAGCGGGCAACAATGAGCAGTTCTTC
V: TRBV28
size: .
length: 15
J: TRBJ2-1
D: TRBD2

CDR3: CASSRTSTDTQYF
DNA: TGTGCCAGCAGCCGAACTAGCACAGATACGCAGTATTTT
V: TRBV7-9
size: .
length: 13
J: TRBJ2-3
D: .